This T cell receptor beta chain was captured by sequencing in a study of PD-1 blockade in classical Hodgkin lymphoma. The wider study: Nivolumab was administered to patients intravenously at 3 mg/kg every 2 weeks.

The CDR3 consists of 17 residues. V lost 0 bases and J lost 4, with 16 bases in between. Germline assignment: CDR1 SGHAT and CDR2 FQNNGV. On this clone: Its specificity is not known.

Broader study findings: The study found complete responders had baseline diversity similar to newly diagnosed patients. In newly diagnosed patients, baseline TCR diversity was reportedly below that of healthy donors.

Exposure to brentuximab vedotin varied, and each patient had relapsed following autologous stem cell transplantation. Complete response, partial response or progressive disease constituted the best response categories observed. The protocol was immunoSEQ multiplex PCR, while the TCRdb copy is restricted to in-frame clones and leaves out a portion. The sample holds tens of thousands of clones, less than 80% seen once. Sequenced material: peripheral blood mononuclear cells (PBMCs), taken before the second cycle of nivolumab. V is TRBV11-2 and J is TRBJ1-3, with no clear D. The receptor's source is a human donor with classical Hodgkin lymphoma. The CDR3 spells CASSLDMASLLGNTIYF. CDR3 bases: TGTGCCAGCAGCTTAGATATGGCCAGCCTCCTCGGAAACACCATATATTTT.